What follows are 25 T cell receptor beta chains derived from one specimen sequenced in a study of T cell clonality in common variable immunodeficiency. Clones were sequenced by immunoSEQ multiplex PCR, and TCRdb holds only the in-frame ones, with some missing. The table records about 34,000 clones without singletons, the ten largest covering about 27%. Their cognate antigens are unknown. Study-level points and caveats: In common variable immunodeficiency, TCR beta chains reportedly carried fewer deletions and N-nucleotide insertions.

Specimen: peripheral blood mononuclear cells. The receptors come from a human donor with common variable immunodeficiency.

This clone was seen more than once but under ten times. Sequencing ends 3 residues short of the CDR3 end; the germline J gene provides the rest. The chain employs TRBV7-9 and TRBJ1-1, with D possibly matching TRBD1 (5 bases). The germline V and J ends were trimmed by 4 bases and 4 bases, with 13 bases remaining between them. Germline CDR1 reads SEHNR; CDR2 reads FQNEAQ (reference sequence). The CDR3 covers 14 residues. CDR3 bases read: TGTGCCAGCAGCTCGACGGAGGGGAGCACTGAA. This encodes CASSSTEGSTE. The complete CDR3 protein is CASSSTEGSTEAFF. Full variable domain (remainder filled in from reference TRBV7-9 and TRBJ1-1): DTGVSQNPRHKITKRGQNVTFRCDPISEHNRLYWYRQTLGQGPEFLTYFQNEAQLEKSRLLSDRFSAERPKGSFSTLEIQRTEQGDSAMYLCASSSTEGSTEAFFGQGTRLTVV.

This clone has at least ten counts. The read gets to within 3 residues of the CDR3 end, and the germline J gene fills in the rest. The chain is built from TRBV7-9 and TRBJ1-6; 9 bases agree with TRBD1. The germline gives CDR1 SEHNR, CDR2 FQNEAQ (reference sequence). J was trimmed by 8 bases and V by 6 bases; bases with no gene match: 8. CDR3 length: 15 amino acids. Partial CDR3 DNA: TGTGCCAGCAGTCCGGGACAGGGAGAACATTCACCC. Translated, it gives CASSPGQGEHSP. The CDR3 reads in full as CASSPGQGEHSPLHF.

In its sample, this clone was seen a few times. The DNA ends 3 residues before the CDR3 does, and the rest of the CDR3 is filled in from the germline J gene. The V call is TRBV7-9, the J call TRBJ1-1, with unresolved D. V was clipped by 1 base and J by 7 bases, with 7 bases between them. This CDR3 region has 12 residues. The germline V gene encodes CDR1 SEHNR and CDR2 FQNEAQ (reference sequence). CDR3 DNA, as far as it was read: TGTGCCAGCAGCTTAGGTCACTATGAA. It encodes CASSLGHYE. The full CDR3 sequence reads CASSLGHYEAFF.

Ten or more counts support this clone. Incomplete CDR3 DNA: TGCAGTGCTAGTCCCACAGGGACAGGCAATCAGCCC. It encodes CSASPTGTGNQP. From start to end, the CDR3 is CSASPTGTGNQPQHF. The chain uses TRBV20-1 and TRBJ1-5; 7 positions match TRBD1. The read ends 3 residues shy of where the CDR3 ends; the end is completed using the germline J gene. The CDR3 runs 15 residues. Germline trimming cut 3 bases from V and 2 bases from J; bases unmatched to any gene: 7. CDR1 is DFQATT, CDR2 SNEGSKA, per germline (reference sequence).

This clone was detected many times. The sequence runs out 3 residues before the end of the CDR3; the remainder is reconstructed from the germline J gene. This chain links TRBV28 with TRBJ2-7, with TRBD1 matching over 9 bases. The V gene end was trimmed by 7 bases and the J gene end by 6 bases; junction bases not matched to a gene: 7. This CDR3 has 13 residues. The V gene's germline CDR1 is MDHEN and CDR2 SYDVKM. CDR3 bases read: TGTGCCAGCACCAGGACAGGGGCGCGCGAG. This encodes CASTRTGARE. The entire CDR3 sequence reads CASTRTGAREQYF.

This clone was observed many times. The CDR3 goes on 3 residues after the read ends, and that part is filled in from the germline J gene. V is TRBV29-1 and J is TRBJ1-1, with D possibly matching TRBD1 (5 bases). The V gene lost 6 bases and the J gene lost 3 bases, with 14 bases spanning the gap. The CDR3 runs to 13 residues. The germline gives CDR1 SQVTM, CDR2 ANQGSEA. The CDR3 region is CSVGQGDYTEAFF. The CDR3 DNA, read in part, is TGCAGCGTCGGCCAGGGTGATTACACTGAA.

Many counts were recorded for this clone. The CDR3 DNA, read in part, is TGTGCCTGGACAAAGCAGGGGGCGCATGAGACC. This sequence encodes CAWTKQGAHET. The complete CDR3 reads CAWTKQGAHETQYF. This chain connects TRBV30 to TRBJ2-5, with 8 bases that match TRBD1. The CDR3 end is not reached by the read, which stops 3 residues before it; the germline J gene fills it in. CDR3 length: 14 amino acids. Germline V gives CDR1 GTSNPN, CDR2 SVGIG (reference sequence). Losses at the gene ends were 4 bases for V and 5 bases for J; bases not matched to a gene: 9.

The table lists this clone with a few counts. The CDR3 extends 3 residues past the end of the read, so its final part is completed from the germline J gene. The rearrangement joins TRBV30 to TRBJ1-2; 10 bases agree with TRBD1. The CDR3 is made up of 15 amino acids. Germline CDR1 reads GTSNPN; CDR2 reads SVGIG (reference sequence). Trimming took 8 bases from V and 4 from J; bases not matched to a gene: 13. The sequenced CDR3 bases are TGTGCCCGATCTTCTGACGGGACAGGGGTCTATGGC. Amino acids: CARSSDGTGVYG. The whole CDR3 region reads CARSSDGTGVYGYTF.

There are many counts of this clone. The CDR3 end is not reached by the read, which stops 3 residues before it; the germline J gene fills it in. The V and J genes are TRBV20-1 and TRBJ1-6; TRBD1 matches at 7 bases. V gave up 6 bases and J gave up 10 bases; unmatched junction bases: 9. Germline V gene lookup returns CDR1 DFQATT and CDR2 SNEGSKA (reference sequence). The CDR3 extends over 13 amino acids. The CDR3 bases that were read are TGCAGTGCCCGACAGGGTGCACCCTCACCC. Translated, it gives CSARQGAPSP. The whole CDR3 reads CSARQGAPSPLHF.

The sample holds many counts of this clone. The read ends 3 residues early relative to the CDR3; the germline J gene fills the gap. The chain links TRBV18 to TRBJ1-1; 8 positions agree with TRBD1. V was clipped by 6 bases and J by 2 bases; unmatched bases: 5. Looked up from germline, CDR1 is KGHSH and CDR2 is LQKENI. The CDR3 length is 14 residues. CDR3 in amino acids: CASSSTGANTEAFF. The DNA read from the CDR3 is TGTGCCAGCTCGTCGACAGGGGCTAACACTGAA.

This clone came up a few times. Read coverage stops 3 residues before the CDR3 terminus; the germline J gene supplies the remainder. The chain combines TRBV6-2 or TRBV6-3 with TRBJ2-3, with D perhaps matching TRBD2 (6 bases). CDR3 length: 16 amino acids. Trimming pared 2 bases from V and 6 bases from J, leaving 18 bases between. Germline V CDR1 and CDR2: MNHEY, SVGEGT. The CDR3 sequence is CASSYRPAGRSDTQYF. CDR3 DNA, as far as it was read: TGTGCCAGCAGTTACCGGCCCGCAGGGAGGTCCGATACG.

The table lists this clone with a few counts. The read gets to within 3 residues of the CDR3 end, and the germline J gene fills in the rest. V is TRBV7-2 and J is TRBJ2-1; D ambiguous. V gave up 5 bases and J gave up 6 bases, with 17 bases separating them. The CDR3 runs to 15 residues. From germline, CDR1 is SGHTA and CDR2 FQGNSA. The CDR3 DNA, read in part, is TGTGCCAGCAGCCGCCCCGGGTCCAGTAGCAATGAG. Its protein product is CASSRPGSSSNE. The full CDR3 protein is CASSRPGSSSNEQFF.

Remarks on this clone: The read ends 3 residues early relative to the CDR3; the germline J gene fills the gap. This chain joins TRBV5-5 and TRBJ2-1; D possibly corresponds to TRBD2 (6 bases). The length of the CDR3 is 12 residues. Between the trimmed V and J ends, which lost 2 bases and 9 bases, there was a span of 9 bases. Germline V gives CDR1 SGHKS, CDR2 YYEKEE (reference sequence). CDR3 amino acids: CASSFMGGEQFF. The sequenced part of the CDR3 DNA is TGTGCCAGCAGCTTCATGGGGGGTGAG.

This clone was detected ten times or more. The read comes to an end 3 residues before the CDR3 does, leaving the germline J gene to fill in the end. The chain is built from TRBV20-1 and TRBJ2-7, with TRBD2 matching 7 bases. V shed 2 bases and J 0 bases; nucleotides not matched to a gene: 10. CDR3 length: 16 amino acids. Germline V gene lookup returns CDR1 DFQATT and CDR2 SNEGSKA (reference sequence). CDR3: CSARLVRASGSYEQYF. CDR3 DNA (partial): TGCAGTGCTAGATTAGTGAGGGCTAGCGGCTCCTACGAG.

This clone was recorded many times. The DNA ends 3 residues before the CDR3 does, and the rest of the CDR3 is filled in from the germline J gene. The gene calls are TRBV30 and TRBJ1-4, with 7 nucleotides matching TRBD1. The CDR3 sequence is 16 residues long. Trimming took 1 base from V and 4 from J; bases not matched to a gene: 9. Germline V lookup: CDR1 GTSNPN, CDR2 SVGIG (reference sequence). CDR3 DNA (partial): TGTGCCTGGAGTGCTACCGGGACAGCCCTTAATGAAAAA. Translation gives CAWSATGTALNEK. The CDR3 in its entirety is CAWSATGTALNEKLFF.

As regards this clone: Sequencing ends 3 residues short of the CDR3 end; the germline J gene provides the rest. The V and J genes are TRBV2 and TRBJ1-1; maybe TRBD1 (6 bases). Trimming removed 5 bases from V and 2 bases from J, with 9 bases in between. Per germline, CDR1 SNHLY and CDR2 FYNNEI. This CDR3 has 13 amino acids. The CDR3 here is CASSSQGNTEAFF. CDR3 bases read: TGTGCCAGCAGTTCACAGGGTAACACTGAA.

With respect to this clone: The read stops 3 residues short of the end of the CDR3; the missing end is completed from the germline J gene. The chain couples TRBV19 to TRBJ2-7; 9 nucleotides align to TRBD2. The V segment lost 9 bases and the J segment 2 bases; nucleotides outside the gene matches: 5. Germline CDR1 reads LNHDA; CDR2 reads SQIVND (reference sequence). This CDR3 comprises 13 residues. CDR3 sequence: CASEERGAYEQYF. Partial CDR3 DNA: TGTGCCAGCGAAGAGCGGGGGGCCTACGAG.

This clone was seen repeatedly, ten times or more. The missing CDR3 end, 3 residues past where the read stops, is filled in from the germline J gene. The chain employs TRBV2 and TRBJ1-6; 7 bases agree with TRBD1. The germline V gene has CDR1 SNHLY and CDR2 FYNNEI. The CDR3 covers 12 residues. The sequenced CDR3 bases are TGTGCCAGGAGGACAGGACTGGGTCCC. Its protein product is CARRTGLGP. The complete CDR3 sequence is CARRTGLGPLHF.

This clone was counted many times. The read ends 3 residues before the CDR3 terminus; that terminus is restored from the germline J gene. The genes are TRBV29-1 and TRBJ1-1, with D possibly being TRBD1 (5 bases). Trimming took off 4 bases at V and 0 bases at J, with 9 bases between the two ends. The germline V gene encodes CDR1 SQVTM and CDR2 ANQGSEA. This CDR3 has 13 amino acids. Here the CDR3 reads CSVAQGVNTEAFF. Incomplete CDR3 DNA: TGCAGCGTTGCGCAGGGAGTGAACACTGAA. The whole variable domain, filled in from reference TRBV29-1 and TRBJ1-1, reads SAVISQKPSRDICQRGTSLTIQCQVDSQVTMMFWYRQQPGQSLTLIATANQGSEATYESGFVIDKFPISRPNLTFSTLTVSNMSPEDSSIYLCSVAQGVNTEAFFGQGTRLTVV.

Many counts were recorded for this clone. The sequenced part of the CDR3 DNA is TGCAGTGCTAGGTTACAGGGGCGAGAGACC. Amino acid sequence: CSARLQGRET. The whole CDR3 reads CSARLQGRETQYF. The rearrangement uses TRBV20-1 and TRBJ2-5; 7 bases agree with TRBD1. Sequencing ends 3 residues short of the CDR3 end; the germline J gene provides the rest. There are 13 residues in the CDR3. The V gene end was trimmed by 3 bases and the J gene end by 4 bases; junction bases not matched to a gene: 5. CDR1 and CDR2 from the germline V gene are DFQATT and SNEGSKA (reference sequence).

This clone was found many times. The CDR3 end is not reached by the read, which stops 3 residues before it; the germline J gene fills it in. This chain uses TRBV30 with TRBJ1-3; unclear D gene. The V gene's germline CDR1 is GTSNPN and CDR2 SVGIG (reference sequence). The V end lost 0 bases, the J end lost 1 base, and 7 bases lay between the germline ends. The CDR3 is made up of 14 amino acids. CDR3 DNA, as far as it was read: TGTGCCTGGAGTGTTGGGCATTCTGGAAACACC. It specifies CAWSVGHSGNT. The full-length CDR3 reads as CAWSVGHSGNTIYF.

This clone has at least ten counts. Coverage ceases 3 residues before the CDR3 finishes, and the germline J gene fills in the end. The J gene is TRBJ2-1, the V gene TRBV7-2; perhaps TRBD2 as D (6 bases). Germline CDR1 is SGHTA and CDR2 is FQGNSA. Between the trimmed V and J ends, which lost 0 bases and 4 bases, there was a span of 16 bases. The CDR3 runs 17 residues. The CDR3 is CASSLASRSGYYNEQFF. The sequenced part of the CDR3 DNA is TGTGCCAGCAGCTTAGCTTCTCGGAGCGGGTATTACAATGAG.

This clone was detected ten times or more. The read terminates 3 residues before the CDR3 end, so the remaining end is supplied by the germline J gene. The V and J genes are TRBV7-7 and TRBJ2-3; 8 bases agree with TRBD2. The CDR3 length is 16 residues. Germline loops: CDR1 SSHAT, CDR2 FNYEAQ (reference sequence). J was trimmed by 6 bases and V by 5 bases; bases with no gene match: 13. The CDR3: CASSLGVGSGMDTQYF. The CDR3 bases that were read are TGTGCCAGCAGCCTCGGGGTTGGTAGCGGGATGGATACG. The whole variable domain, filled in from reference TRBV7-7 and TRBJ2-3, reads GAGVSQSPRYKVTKRGQDVTLRCDPISSHATLYWYQQALGQGPEFLTYFNYEAQPDKSGLPSDRFSAERPEGSISTLTIQRTEQRDSAMYRCASSLGVGSGMDTQYFGPGTRLTVL.

As for this clone: The CDR3 is cut off 3 residues early in the read; its end comes from the germline J gene. V usage is TRBV7-2 and J usage is TRBJ1-1, with 8 bases identical to TRBD1. The length of the CDR3 is 15 residues. V lost 5 bases to trimming and J lost 0 bases; unmatched junction nucleotides: 5. CDR1 SGHTA and CDR2 FQGNSA come from the germline V gene. The CDR3 sequence is CASSRAGGLNTEAFF. The CDR3 DNA, read in part, is TGTGCCAGCAGCAGAGCAGGGGGCTTGAACACTGAA.

Many counts were recorded for this clone. The CDR3 end falls 3 residues outside the read, so it is completed with the germline J gene. The rearrangement joins TRBV7-3 to TRBJ2-7, with D maybe TRBD2 (6 bases). Germline V gene sequence: CDR1 SGHTA, CDR2 FQGTGA. This CDR3 is built from 16 residues. Trimming stripped 2 bases from V and 6 bases from J, with 20 bases between. The CDR3 protein is CASSLAFRRTTLEQYF. The part of the CDR3 DNA that was read is TGTGCCAGCAGCTTAGCCTTTAGAAGGACTACCCTCGAG. Full variable domain (missing parts from reference TRBV7-3 and TRBJ2-7): GAGVSQTPSNKVTEKGKYVELRCDPISGHTALYWYRQSLGQGPEFLIYFQGTGAADDSGLPNDRFFAVRPEGSVSTLKIQRTERGDSAVYLCASSLAFRRTTLEQYFGPGTRLTVT.